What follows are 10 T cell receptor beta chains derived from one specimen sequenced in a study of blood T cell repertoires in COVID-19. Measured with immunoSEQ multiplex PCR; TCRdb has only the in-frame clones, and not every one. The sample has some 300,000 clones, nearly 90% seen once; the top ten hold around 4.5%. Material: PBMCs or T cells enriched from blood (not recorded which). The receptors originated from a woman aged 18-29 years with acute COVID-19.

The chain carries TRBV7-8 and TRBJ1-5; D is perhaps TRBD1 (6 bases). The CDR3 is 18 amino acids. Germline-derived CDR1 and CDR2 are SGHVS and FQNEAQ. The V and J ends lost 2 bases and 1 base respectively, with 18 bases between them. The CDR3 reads CASSLRGFASGSNQPQHF. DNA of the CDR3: TGTGCCAGCAGCTTAAGGGGGTTCGCCTCCGGGAGCAATCAGCCCCAGCATTTT.

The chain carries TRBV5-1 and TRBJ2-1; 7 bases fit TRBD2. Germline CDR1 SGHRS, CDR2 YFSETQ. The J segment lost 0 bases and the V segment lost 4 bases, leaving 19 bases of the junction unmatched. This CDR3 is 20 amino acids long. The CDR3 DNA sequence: TGCGCCAGCAGCCCTCGGCCTAGCGGCCTTGTCTTCAGCTCCTACAATGAGCAGTTCTTC. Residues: CASSPRPSGLVFSSYNEQFF.

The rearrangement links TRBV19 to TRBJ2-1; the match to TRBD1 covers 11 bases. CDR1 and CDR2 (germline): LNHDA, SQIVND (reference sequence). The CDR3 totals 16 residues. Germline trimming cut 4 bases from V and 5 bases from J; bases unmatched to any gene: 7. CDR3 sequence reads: CASSNPPGQGDNEQFF. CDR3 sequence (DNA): TGTGCCAGTAGTAATCCCCCGGGACAGGGGGACAATGAGCAGTTCTTC.

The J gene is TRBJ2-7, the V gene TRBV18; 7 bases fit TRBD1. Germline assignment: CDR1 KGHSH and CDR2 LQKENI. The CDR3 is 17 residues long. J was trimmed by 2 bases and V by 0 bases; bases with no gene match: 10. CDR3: CASSPPVKGQQPYEQYF. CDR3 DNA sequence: TGTGCCAGCTCACCACCGGTAAAGGGACAGCAACCCTACGAGCAGTACTTC.

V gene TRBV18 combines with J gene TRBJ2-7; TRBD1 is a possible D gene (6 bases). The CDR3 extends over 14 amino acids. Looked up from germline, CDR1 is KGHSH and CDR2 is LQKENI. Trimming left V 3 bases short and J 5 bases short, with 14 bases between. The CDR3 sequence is CASSPRQGNDEQYF. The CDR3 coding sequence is TGTGCCAGCTCACCGCGGCAGGGGAACGACGAGCAGTACTTC.

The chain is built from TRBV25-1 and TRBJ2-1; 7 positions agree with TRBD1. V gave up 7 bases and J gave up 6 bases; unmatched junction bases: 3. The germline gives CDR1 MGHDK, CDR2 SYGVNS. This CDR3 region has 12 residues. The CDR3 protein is CASNRQGNEQFF. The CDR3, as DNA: TGTGCCAGCAACAGACAGGGCAATGAGCAGTTCTTC.

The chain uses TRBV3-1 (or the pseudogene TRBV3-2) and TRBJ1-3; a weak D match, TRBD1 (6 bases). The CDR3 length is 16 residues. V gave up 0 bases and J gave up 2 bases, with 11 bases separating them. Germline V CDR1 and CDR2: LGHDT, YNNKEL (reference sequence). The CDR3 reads CASSQDFGGTGNTIYF. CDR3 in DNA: TGTGCCAGCAGCCAAGATTTTGGGGGCACTGGAAACACCATATATTTT.

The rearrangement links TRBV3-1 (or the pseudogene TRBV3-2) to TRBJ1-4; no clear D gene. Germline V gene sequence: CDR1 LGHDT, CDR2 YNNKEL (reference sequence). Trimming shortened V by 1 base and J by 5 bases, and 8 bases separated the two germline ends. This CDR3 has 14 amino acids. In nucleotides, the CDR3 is TGTGCCAGCAGCCAAGTTCCGGGAAATGAAAAACTGTTTTTT. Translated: CASSQVPGNEKLFF.

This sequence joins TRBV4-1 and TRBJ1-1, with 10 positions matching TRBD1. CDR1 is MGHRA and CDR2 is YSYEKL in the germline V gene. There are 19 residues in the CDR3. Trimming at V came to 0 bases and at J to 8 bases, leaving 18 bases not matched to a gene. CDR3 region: CASSQERDRGPRIRGEAFF. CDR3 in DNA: TGCGCCAGCAGCCAAGAGAGGGACAGGGGACCTAGGATACGTGGGGAAGCTTTCTTT.

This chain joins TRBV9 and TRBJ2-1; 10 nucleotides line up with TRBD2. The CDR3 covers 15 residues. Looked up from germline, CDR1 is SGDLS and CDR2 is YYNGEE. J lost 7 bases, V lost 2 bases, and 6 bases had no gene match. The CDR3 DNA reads TGTGCCAGCAGCGTCAGGCTAGCGGGAGCTAATGAGCAGTTCTTC. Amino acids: CASSVRLAGANEQFF.